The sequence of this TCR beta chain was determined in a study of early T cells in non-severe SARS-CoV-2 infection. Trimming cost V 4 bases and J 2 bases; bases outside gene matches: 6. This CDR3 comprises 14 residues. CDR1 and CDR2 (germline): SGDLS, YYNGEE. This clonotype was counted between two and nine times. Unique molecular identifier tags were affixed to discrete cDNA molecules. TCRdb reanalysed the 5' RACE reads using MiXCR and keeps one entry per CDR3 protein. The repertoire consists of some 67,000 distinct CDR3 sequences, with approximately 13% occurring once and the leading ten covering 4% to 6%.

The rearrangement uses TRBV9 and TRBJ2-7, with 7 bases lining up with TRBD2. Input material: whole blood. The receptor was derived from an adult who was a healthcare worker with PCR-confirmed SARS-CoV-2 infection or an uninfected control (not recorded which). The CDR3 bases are TGTGCCAGCAGCCCGCTCGGGGGGACCTACGAGCAGTACTTC. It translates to CASSPLGGTYEQYF.